In this sample, the clone carrying this TCR beta chain turned up once. The antigen is undetermined. Data came from immunoSEQ multiplex PCR; TCRdb stores just in-frame clones and leaves some out. Counted here are approximately 68,000 clones, around 90% occurring once; the ten biggest clones make up about 4.3%. The CDR3 extends over 16 amino acids. J lost 4 bases, V lost 7 bases, and 9 bases had no gene match. Per the germline V gene, CDR1 is SEHNR and CDR2 is FQNEAQ (reference sequence). This sample stems from a study of graft-versus-host responses after intestinal transplantation. Turning to the study itself: Anti-thymocyte globulin induction was given to all recipients, followed by tacrolimus and steroids for around three years.

Study findings and constraints: Association was observed between peak circulating GvH clone levels and early post-transplant HvG declines.

The sequencing here drew on unstimulated CD8+ T cells sorted from spleen or lymph node cells, taken before transplant. The chain carries TRBV7-9 and TRBJ1-5; 11 bases map to TRBD1. This TCR was sampled from a human donor who was the organ donor for an intestinal transplant. CDR3 bases: TGTGCCAGCAACTCCGGGACAGGGGGGCCAAATCAGCCCCAGCATTTT. Translating gives CASNSGTGGPNQPQHF.